This TCR beta chain was found in a study of cytomegalovirus exposure and HLA in healthy donors. The study, taken as a whole, reports: Specific recognition of CMV antigens was confirmed in vitro for a few chains (all CMV-associated).

Worth noting for this clone: Its antigen is not identified.

Both 60 Vbeta primers and 13 Jbeta primers went into the PCR. Profiling relied on immunoSEQ multiplex PCR, and the TCRdb table lists in-frame clones only, not all of them. The sample lists about 94,000 clones; around 70% were seen once. J lost 8 bases, V lost 5 bases, and 20 bases had no gene match. CDR1 is MDHEN and CDR2 is SYDVKM in the germline V gene. This CDR3 is built from 18 residues. The chain recombines TRBV28 with TRBJ2-1; TRBD2 matches 8 bases. This TCR was sampled from a man aged 25-45 years in good health and CMV-seropositive. Sequencing was done on a sample of PBMCs. The CDR3 DNA reads TGTGCCAGCAGTCCTTATCAGCCTGAGCAGCGGGAGAACGATGAGCAGTTCTTC. This translates into CASSPYQPEQRENDEQFF.